This T cell receptor beta chain was identified in a study of cytomegalovirus exposure and HLA in healthy donors. PCR employed 60 Vbeta and 13 Jbeta primers. Data came from immunoSEQ multiplex PCR; TCRdb stores just in-frame clones and leaves some out. This sample has under 200,000 clones, with approximately 88% found just once. V lost 4 bases and J lost 0; bases outside the gene matches: 4. This CDR3 has 16 residues. CDR1 is SGHNT, CDR2 YYREEE, per germline (reference sequence). Though probably carrying unrecorded immune exposures, donors were nominally healthy at sampling. The TCR comes from a woman aged 30 to 39 in good health and CMV-seronegative. The specimen sequenced was PBMCs. The V and J genes are TRBV5-4 and TRBJ2-3; 11 nucleotides agree with TRBD2. The CDR3 here is CASSLLAGASTDTQYF. The CDR3 DNA is TGTGCCAGCAGCCTACTAGCGGGGGCCAGCACAGATACGCAGTATTTT.